The sequence of this T cell receptor (beta chain) was determined in a study of T cells in Graves' hyperthyroidism and ophthalmopathy. Amplified TCR beta CDR3 regions derived from RNA transcripts. A set of HTBI primers served as the primers for a first-round RT-PCR of the TCR CDR3. TCRdb itself ran the multiplex PCR reads through MiXCR, one entry per CDR3 protein. The table includes a few hundred thousand distinct CDR3 sequences, about 45% detected once. A note on this clonotype: As yet, its antigen is unknown.

Study results and limitations: Peripheral blood also featured most of the thyroid clonotypes expanded above 0.001. Onset of ophthalmopathy came a median around 7.1 months after the model predicted it.

V lost 6 bases, J lost 3 bases, and 11 bases lay in between. The length of the CDR3 is 13 residues. Germline values: CDR1 ENHRY, CDR2 SYGVKD. Patients counted as stable if ophthalmopathy did not develop within 18 months. Clinical symptoms, serum thyroxine, TRAb, thyroid ultrasound and orbital computed tomography informed diagnoses. The receptor was derived from a young woman with Graves' hyperthyroidism. The chain combines TRBV10-3 with TRBJ2-5, with D possibly matching TRBD1 (5 bases). Specimen: peripheral blood or thyroid tissue (not recorded which). CDR3 protein: CAISPTEKETQYF. Written as DNA, the CDR3 is TGTGCCATCAGCCCGACAGAGAAAGAGACCCAGTACTTC.